This T cell receptor (beta chain) was retrieved from a study of CD8 T cells in ankylosing spondylitis. Concerning this clonotype: Antigen specificity is unknown.

Trimming pared 4 bases from V and 0 bases from J, leaving 7 bases between. From germline, CDR1 is SEHNR and CDR2 FQNEAQ (reference sequence). CDR3 length equals 14 residues. MiXCR, applied by TCRdb to the 5' RACE reads, yields one record per CDR3 protein. The table has fewer than 200,000 distinct CDR3 sequences, around a sixth seen once. Study findings and constraints: Earlier studies detected some motif variants in reactive arthritis synovial fluid and blood. Matched ankylosing spondylitis synovial fluid reportedly contained a significantly enriched population of disease-linked clones.

The clonotype was recovered from a male donor aged 5-29 years with ankylosing spondylitis or in good health (not recorded which). The V call is TRBV7-9, the J call TRBJ1-5; D call uncertain. The sequenced material came from blood, either unsorted or a sorted T cell fraction (not recorded which). The CDR3 sequence is CASSSLDSNQPQHF. As DNA, the CDR3 is TGTGCCAGCAGCTCACTGGATAGCAATCAGCCCCAGCATTTT.